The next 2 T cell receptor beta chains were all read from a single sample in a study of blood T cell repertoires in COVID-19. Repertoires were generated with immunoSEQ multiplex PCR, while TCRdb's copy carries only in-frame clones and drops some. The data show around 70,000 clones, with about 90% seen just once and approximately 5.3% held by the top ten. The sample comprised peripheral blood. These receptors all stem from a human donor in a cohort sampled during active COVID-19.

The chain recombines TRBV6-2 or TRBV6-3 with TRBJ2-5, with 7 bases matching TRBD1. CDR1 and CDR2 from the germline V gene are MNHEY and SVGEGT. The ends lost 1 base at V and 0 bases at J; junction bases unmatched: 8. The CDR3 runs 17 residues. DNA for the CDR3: TGTGCCAGCAGTTACTTACAGGGGAGAATGGACCAAGAGACCCAGTACTTC. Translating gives CASSYLQGRMDQETQYF.

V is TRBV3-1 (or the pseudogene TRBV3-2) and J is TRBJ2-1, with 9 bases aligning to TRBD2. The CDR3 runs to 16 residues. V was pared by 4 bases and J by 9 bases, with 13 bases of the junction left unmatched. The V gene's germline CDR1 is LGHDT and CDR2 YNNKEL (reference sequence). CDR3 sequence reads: CASSPHGASGEVEQFF. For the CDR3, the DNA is TGTGCCAGCAGCCCTCATGGAGCTAGCGGGGAGGTTGAGCAGTTCTTC.